The sequence of this T cell receptor (beta chain) was determined in a study of T cell repertoires in cytomegalovirus infection. Study summary: An indication of both CMV infection and matching HLA type came from public TCR beta signatures. The study, taken as a whole, reports: Clonotype analysis showed dominance of the ex vivo response by HLA-C-restricted CMV-specific TCR beta clonotypes.

This clonotype has just a few counts. Its antigen remains unidentified. Each CDR3 protein gets one entry after TCRdb re-called the reads with MiXCR. The repertoire holds 680,000 or so distinct CDR3 sequences, with 35% to 45% as singletons. The sequence was obtained from a human donor in good health (CMV status not recorded). Some clones in this sample may be carry-over from other donors' samples. Specimen: PBMCs.

This chain's CDR3 is CASSLAGTSKVDTQYF. The CDR3 bases are TGTGCCAGCAGCTTAGCGGGGACCTCTAAGGTCGATACGCAGTATTTT. V is TRBV7-2 and J is TRBJ2-3; D is perhaps TRBD1 or TRBD2 (5 bases each). V was trimmed by 0 bases and J by 6 bases, leaving 16 bases between them. This CDR3 region has 16 residues. Looked up from germline, CDR1 is SGHTA and CDR2 is FQGNSA.